The clone carrying this T cell receptor beta chain has a count of ten or more. This entry comes from a study of T-cell reconstitution after alpha-beta-depleted transplantation in children. For TCRbeta, the library was prepared with unique molecular identifiers. Each CDR3 protein is one row after TCRdb ran MiXCR on the PCR reads. The sample has about 270,000 distinct CDR3 sequences; approximately 9.6% are singletons. This CDR3 is 16 amino acids long. Looked up from germline, CDR1 is ENHRY and CDR2 is SYGVKD. The germline V and J ends were trimmed by 0 bases and 3 bases, with 13 bases remaining between them.

The J gene is TRBJ2-3, the V gene TRBV10-3; either TRBD1 or TRBD2 may fit D (6 bases each). Sequenced here: PBMCs from the stem cell graft donor, sampled from the stem cell graft. The receptor was derived from a human donor who donated a stem cell graft to a child with SCID. The CDR3 loop is CAISESAGGETDTQYF. CDR3 in DNA: TGTGCCATCAGTGAGTCGGCCGGGGGCGAAACAGATACGCAGTATTTT.